A selection of T cell receptor beta chains follows, all from one sample in a study of T cell repertoires in cytomegalovirus infection. In TCRdb, the reads were re-called with MiXCR into one record per CDR3 protein. The data show about 490,000 distinct CDR3 sequences, roughly 12% seen once. The sample taken for sequencing was PBMCs. The receptors were sampled from a human donor in good health (CMV status not recorded). Some clones in this sample may be carry-over from other donors' samples. The conserved cysteine and the conserved F or W are not part of the CDR3 here.

v_gene: TRBV4-2
CDR3aa: ASSQVGAGDGYT

v_gene: TRBV7-2
CDR3aa: ASSTRPTDTQY

v_gene: TRBV29-1
CDR3aa: SVERRQNTEAF

v_gene: TRBV20-1
CDR3aa: SANTGDNQPQH

v_gene: TRBV4-2
CDR3aa: ASSQVDELSYEQY

v_gene: TRBV7-2
CDR3aa: ASSPIGGGNYGYT

v_gene: TRBV19
CDR3aa: ASSTTGYSNQPQH

v_gene: TRBV28
CDR3aa: ASSLGEGGDTDTQY

v_gene: TRBV19
CDR3aa: ASILGGSHTEAF

v_gene: TRBV6-2/TRBV6-3
CDR3aa: ASSSTKTTGDRYFGANVLT

v_gene: TRBV19
CDR3aa: ASSPALGYEQY

v_gene: TRBV19
CDR3aa: ASSSPWTVNTEAF

v_gene: TRBV5-1
CDR3aa: ASRGGLGRLAGSTDTQY

v_gene: TRBV19
CDR3aa: ASSPGAGANVLT

v_gene: TRBV19
CDR3aa: ASSPWGLGEQF

v_gene: TRBV7-9
CDR3aa: ASSSGLAGTETQY

v_gene: TRBV6-5
CDR3aa: ASKREFGDTQY

v_gene: TRBV14
CDR3aa: ASSQDWTSGGLYNEQY

v_gene: TRBV28
CDR3aa: ASSFGPTNEQF

v_gene: TRBV7-2
CDR3aa: ASSFTSGTDTQY

v_gene: TRBV12-3/TRBV12-4
CDR3aa: ASSFWLGDNSGNTIY

v_gene: TRBV11-2
CDR3aa: ASSLALQGKNTGELF

v_gene: TRBV10-3
CDR3aa: AILWGNEQF

v_gene: TRBV5-5
CDR3aa: ASSLERLEYEQY

v_gene: TRBV5-5
CDR3aa: ASSSLPGQGADGYT

v_gene: TRBV5-6
CDR3aa: ASRRDREDGYT

v_gene: TRBV20-1
CDR3aa: SAIRVSGITDTQY

v_gene: TRBV14
CDR3aa: ASSQGVERGYT

v_gene: TRBV11-3
CDR3aa: ASAEASGSDEQF

v_gene: TRBV12-3/TRBV12-4
CDR3aa: ASSWIGEGEQY

v_gene: TRBV28
CDR3aa: ASSLNRGRPDYGYT

v_gene: TRBV25-1
CDR3aa: ASSDLGQEAETQY

v_gene: TRBV7-9
CDR3aa: ASSPGGGRITGELF

v_gene: TRBV7-3
CDR3aa: ASSSGRLDTEAF

v_gene: TRBV5-1
CDR3aa: ASSYAGLADANTGELF

v_gene: TRBV20-1
CDR3aa: SARALVLGSNQPQH

v_gene: TRBV9
CDR3aa: ASSSSLDTKNIQY

v_gene: TRBV29-1
CDR3aa: SVGGPNYEQY

v_gene: TRBV7-9
CDR3aa: ASSLTGMGAEAF

v_gene: TRBV10-3
CDR3aa: AISEGVVQPQH

v_gene: TRBV7-8
CDR3aa: ASSPIRRQGGSNQPQH

v_gene: TRBV12-3/TRBV12-4
CDR3aa: ASRSLDRGGETQY

v_gene: TRBV12-5
CDR3aa: ASGLVPRSGNTIY

v_gene: TRBV5-6
CDR3aa: ASSIRDRGQGYT

v_gene: TRBV11-2
CDR3aa: ASSRPGQLTDTQY

v_gene: TRBV29-1
CDR3aa: SPREATQRDTQY

v_gene: TRBV7-2
CDR3aa: ASSLYGGPNTGELF

v_gene: TRBV11-2
CDR3aa: ASSLGPIQY

v_gene: TRBV29-1
CDR3aa: SVSGTEYNQPQH

v_gene: TRBV25-1
CDR3aa: ASSDWDTAGDEQY

v_gene: TRBV7-8
CDR3aa: ASSLVLWGGGQETQY

v_gene: TRBV27
CDR3aa: ASRGLAANTGELF

v_gene: TRBV20-1
CDR3aa: SANRRRGVNEQF

v_gene: TRBV11-2
CDR3aa: ASSWLWGGPNTEAF